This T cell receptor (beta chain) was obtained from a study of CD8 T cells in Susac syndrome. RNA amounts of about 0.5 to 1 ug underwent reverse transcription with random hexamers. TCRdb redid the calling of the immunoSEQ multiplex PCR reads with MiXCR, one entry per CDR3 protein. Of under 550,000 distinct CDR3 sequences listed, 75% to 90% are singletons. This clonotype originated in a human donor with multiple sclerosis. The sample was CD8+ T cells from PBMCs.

The CDR3 sequence is CASSQDEGWGSPLHF. In nucleotides, the CDR3 is TGCGCCAGCAGCCAAGATGAGGGGTGGGGTTCACCCCTCCACTTT. The chain is built from TRBV4-1 and TRBJ1-6; TRBD1 might be the D (5 bases). Germline assignment: CDR1 MGHRA and CDR2 YSYEKL. The CDR3 runs to 15 residues. Trimming shortened V by 0 bases and J by 9 bases, and 12 bases separated the two germline ends.